Detailed here is one T cell receptor (beta chain). DNA at around 200 ng, 25,000 to 35,000 T cell genomes, went into sorted-subset replicate PCRs. Per the authors' pipeline: Junction-only sequences produced by ImmunoSEQ had no quality scores, so filtering differed. Method: immunoSEQ multiplex PCR; TCRdb's copy keeps in-frame clones and lacks some. Clonal size and the V and J genes are those of that table, whereas D and trimming came from the DNA. The sample records some 1.4 million clones, roughly 96% being singletons. These data belong to a study of shared clonotypes between healthy human individuals. Background on the study: For every donor, three CD4 naive, three CD4 memory, two CD8 naive and one CD8 memory plates were used.

CD45RA-negative memory and CD45RA+ naive subsets were split from the CD4+ cells. Trimming cost V 4 bases and J 0 bases; bases outside gene matches: 6. The CDR3 has 16 residues. Germline CDR1 is SGHNT and CDR2 is YYREEE (reference sequence). Sequencing input: naive CD4+ T cells sorted from blood. As for subset: CD45RA+ positively selected. The sequence was collected from a man between 25 and 39 years old in good health. The chain couples TRBV5-4 to TRBJ2-3, with 9 bases lining up with TRBD1. CDR3 in DNA: TGTGCCAGCAGCCCCGCCGGGACAGGGAGCACAGATACGCAGTATTTT. Its protein is CASSPAGTGSTDTQYF. Filled out from reference TRBV5-4 and TRBJ2-3, the complete variable domain reads ETGVTQSPTHLIKTRGQQVTLRCSSQSGHNTVSWYQQALGQGPQFIFQYYREEENGRGNFPPRFSGLQFPNYSSELNVNALELDDSALYLCASSPAGTGSTDTQYFGPGTRLTVL.